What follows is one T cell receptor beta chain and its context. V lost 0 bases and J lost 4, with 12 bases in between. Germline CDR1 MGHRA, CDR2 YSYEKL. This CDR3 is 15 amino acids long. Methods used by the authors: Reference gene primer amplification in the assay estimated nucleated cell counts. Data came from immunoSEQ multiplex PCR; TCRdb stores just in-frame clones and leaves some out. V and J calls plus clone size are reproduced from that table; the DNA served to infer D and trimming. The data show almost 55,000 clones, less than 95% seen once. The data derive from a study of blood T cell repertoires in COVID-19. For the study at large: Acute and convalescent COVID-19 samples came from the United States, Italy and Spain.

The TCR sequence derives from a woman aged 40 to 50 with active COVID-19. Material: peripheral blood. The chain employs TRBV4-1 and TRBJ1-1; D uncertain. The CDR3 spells CASSQDTEDVTEAFF. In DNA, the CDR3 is TGCGCCAGCAGCCAAGATACGGAGGACGTCACTGAAGCTTTCTTT.